What follows are 3 T cell receptor beta chains derived from one specimen sequenced in a study of T-cell reconstitution after alpha-beta-depleted transplantation in children. Preparation of the TCRbeta library used unique molecular identifiers. TCRdb re-called the PCR reads through MiXCR, storing one row per CDR3 protein. The sample holds hundreds of thousands of distinct CDR3 sequences, roughly a quarter seen once. The starting material was PBMCs, obtained before TCRalphabeta/CD19-depleted stem cell transplant. The receptors come from a girl between 2 and 10 years old with Fanconi anemia, due to receive a stem cell transplant.

This clonotype has a count of ten or more. V gene TRBV6-5 combines with J gene TRBJ2-3; 9 nucleotides agree with TRBD2. CDR1 and CDR2 from the germline V gene are MNHEY and SVGAGI. The CDR3 extends over 18 amino acids. Losses at the gene ends were 0 bases for V and 2 bases for J; bases not matched to a gene: 9. The CDR3 region has the DNA TGTGCCAGCAGTTACTCGTTTTCGACTAGCGGCACCACAGATACGCAGTATTTT. This translates into CASSYSFSTSGTTDTQYF.

The V and J genes are TRBV28 and TRBJ2-5, with 7 bases matching TRBD2. In germline, CDR1 is MDHEN, CDR2 SYDVKM. Trimming took 7 bases from V and 4 from J; bases not matched to a gene: 12. This CDR3 spans 15 amino acids. The CDR3 DNA reads TGTGCCAGCACCCTAGAGGAGCGGGGTGGAGAGACCCAGTACTTC. As protein: CASTLEERGGETQYF.

The sample holds many counts of this clonotype. The DNA for the CDR3 is TGCAGTGCCCCACATGCGGCCCGATCCTACAATGAGCAGTTCTTC. Encoded protein: CSAPHAARSYNEQFF. The chain joins TRBV20-1 to TRBJ2-1; no firm D call. Germline V gives CDR1 DFQATT, CDR2 SNEGSKA (reference sequence). The V and J ends lost 6 bases and 1 base respectively, with 16 bases between them. The CDR3 runs 15 residues.